The 28 T cell receptor beta chains reported below all come from one sample, sequenced in a study of cytomegalovirus exposure and HLA in healthy donors. PCR primers comprised 60 Vbeta and 13 Jbeta primers. Libraries were prepared by immunoSEQ multiplex PCR; TCRdb keeps only in-frame clonotypes and omits some of them. This table has about 180,000 clones, roughly 79% appearing once. Input material: PBMCs. These receptors came from a male donor in good health and CMV-seronegative.

This clone has only a few counts. The rearrangement links TRBV7-9 to TRBJ2-7; unclear D gene. V lost 4 bases, J lost 0 bases, and 13 bases lay in between. CDR3 length equals 15 residues. The germline gives CDR1 SEHNR, CDR2 FQNEAQ (reference sequence). The CDR3 DNA reads TGTGCCAGCAGCTGGAGCTCGGGTAGCTCCTACGAGCAGTACTTC. Encoded protein: CASSWSSGSSYEQYF.

This clone was recorded only once. This chain joins TRBV6-1 and TRBJ2-3; the match to TRBD1 covers 8 bases. J gave up 5 bases and V 6 bases, and 7 bases lay outside the gene matches. Germline V gene lookup returns CDR1 MNHNS and CDR2 SASEGT. The CDR3 is made up of 14 amino acids. The CDR3 is CASRVQGAVDTQYF. The CDR3 nucleotides are TGTGCCAGCAGGGTGCAGGGGGCTGTAGATACGCAGTATTTT.

The chain uses TRBV6-1 and TRBJ1-3; TRBD1 might be the D (5 bases). Germline loops: CDR1 MNHNS, CDR2 SASEGT. V was shortened by 7 bases and J by 1 base, with 11 bases between the two germline ends. The CDR3 contains 14 residues. The CDR3 DNA is TGTGCCAGCAACCCAGGGATTTCTGGAAACACCATATATTTT. Its translation: CASNPGISGNTIYF.

Of note for this clone: A junction boundary mismatches the germline segment, possibly from a read error. CDR3 coding DNA: TGTGCCAGCAGCTTAGTAGGGAGTAGCAATCAGCCCCGGCATTTT. Translated: CASSLVGSSNQPRHF. The chain combines TRBV7-9 with TRBJ1-5; D is uncertain. Germline V CDR1 and CDR2: SEHNR, FQNEAQ (reference sequence). The CDR3 covers 15 residues. The full variable domain, completed using reference TRBV7-9 and TRBJ1-5, is DTGVSQNPRHKITKRGQNVTFRCDPISEHNRLYWYRQTLGQGPEFLTYFQNEAQLEKSRLLSDRFSAERPKGSFSTLEIQRTEQGDSAMYLCASSLVGSSNQPRHFGDGTRLSIL.

This clone was counted once. The chain combines TRBV5-1 with TRBJ2-3, with 9 bases lining up with TRBD2. V was clipped by 2 bases and J by 1 base; unmatched bases: 5. CDR3 length: 16 amino acids. Per the germline V gene, CDR1 is SGHRS and CDR2 is YFSETQ. As DNA, the CDR3 is TGCGCCAGCAGCTTCCCGACTAGCGGAGGCACAGATACGCAGTATTTT. Translating it yields CASSFPTSGGTDTQYF.

This CDR3 reads CASSSSGLGNEQFF. Here the CDR3 DNA reads TGTGCCAGCAGCTCTTCCGGACTAGGGAATGAGCAGTTCTTC. This rearrangement joins TRBV6-5 to TRBJ2-1, with 7 bases fitting TRBD2. Trimming at V came to 6 bases and at J to 7 bases, leaving 9 bases not matched to a gene. The CDR3 runs 14 residues. The germline V gene encodes CDR1 MNHEY and CDR2 SVGAGI.

This chain uses TRBV25-1 with TRBJ1-3, with D tentatively TRBD1 (6 bases). This CDR3 is 15 amino acids long. The V end was cut by 5 bases, the J end by 3 bases, with 14 bases between. CDR1 and CDR2 from the germline V gene are MGHDK and SYGVNS. In DNA, the CDR3 is TGTGCCAGCAGTTCAGCAGGGGCGGGTGGAAACACCATATATTTT. This codes for CASSSAGAGGNTIYF.

The rearrangement links TRBV6-5 to TRBJ2-3; D is uncertain. In germline, CDR1 is MNHEY, CDR2 SVGAGI. Trimming took off 2 bases at V and 3 bases at J, with 12 bases between the two ends. The CDR3 runs to 15 residues. In nucleotides, the CDR3 is TGTGCCAGCAGTTACGGTCCGGGTATGACAGATACGCAGTATTTT. Its protein is CASSYGPGMTDTQYF.

The chain carries TRBV6-1 and TRBJ2-3; 14 positions agree with TRBD2. V lost 1 base to trimming and J lost 1 base; unmatched junction nucleotides: 4. The CDR3 consists of 18 residues. Germline CDR1 and CDR2: MNHNS and SASEGT. The CDR3 bases are TGTGCCAGCAGTGAAGGACTAGCGGGGGGGTTGCGCACAGATACGCAGTATTTT. It encodes CASSEGLAGGLRTDTQYF.

This clone occurred a few times. V and J are TRBV19 and TRBJ1-1, with TRBD1 identical over 7 bases. CDR1 is LNHDA and CDR2 is SQIVND in the germline V gene (reference sequence). The V gene end was trimmed by 10 bases and the J gene end by 0 bases; junction bases not matched to a gene: 11. This CDR3 is 15 amino acids long. The CDR3 spells CATTGTAIMNTEAFF. CDR3 sequence (DNA): TGTGCCACGACCGGGACAGCAATTATGAACACTGAAGCTTTCTTT.

The rearrangement uses TRBV28 and TRBJ2-7; D is unclear. Germline CDR1 reads MDHEN; CDR2 reads SYDVKM. V gave up 5 bases and J gave up 4 bases, with 6 bases separating them. The CDR3 sequence is 11 residues long. CDR3 sequence (DNA): TGTGCCAGCAGTGCCACATACGAGCAGTACTTC. Its protein product is CASSATYEQYF.

Concerning this clone: The same CDR3 also results from other DNA sequences found in this sample. The chain has TRBV28 and TRBJ1-4; no definite D call. V lost 5 bases to trimming and J lost 0 bases, with 7 bases between them. Germline CDR1 MDHEN, CDR2 SYDVKM. This CDR3 is built from 14 residues. CDR3 residues: CASSPPATNEKLFF. The CDR3 nucleotides are TGTGCCAGCAGTCCCCCTGCAACTAATGAAAAACTGTTTTTT.

This rearrangement joins TRBV30 to TRBJ1-5, with TRBD1 matching 7 bases. J gave up 2 bases and V 3 bases, and 10 bases lay outside the gene matches. CDR3 length: 16 residues. Germline lookup yields CDR1 GTSNPN and CDR2 SVGIG (reference sequence). CDR3 amino acids: CAWSGLGGEGNQPQHF. CDR3 coding DNA: TGTGCCTGGAGCGGCCTAGGGGGCGAGGGCAATCAGCCCCAGCATTTT.

The chain joins TRBV6-1 to TRBJ2-5; D is possibly TRBD1 (6 bases). CDR1 is MNHNS and CDR2 is SASEGT in the germline V gene. Trimming shortened V by 5 bases and J by 5 bases, and 12 bases separated the two germline ends. This CDR3 is 13 amino acids long. This chain's CDR3 is CASSFSGVETQYF. CDR3 DNA: TGTGCCAGCAGTTTTTCAGGGGTGGAGACCCAGTACTTC.

The chain carries TRBV6-1 and TRBJ1-2, with 9 bases identical to TRBD1. V shed 6 bases and J 4 bases; nucleotides not matched to a gene: 6. CDR1 and CDR2 from the germline V gene are MNHNS and SASEGT. The length of the CDR3 is 14 residues. CDR3 sequence (DNA): TGTGCCAGCAGCAACTACAGGGGGCTCTATGGCTACACCTTC. Protein product: CASSNYRGLYGYTF.

J is TRBJ2-7 and V is TRBV6-5; 7 bases are shared with TRBD1. V lost 8 bases and J lost 3; bases outside the gene matches: 13. Per the germline V gene, CDR1 is MNHEY and CDR2 is SVGAGI. The length of the CDR3 is 15 residues. The CDR3 here is CASRPGRDSFYEQYF. CDR3 bases: TGTGCCAGCCGTCCCGGCCGGGACAGCTTCTACGAGCAGTACTTC.

This clone has more than one count but fewer than ten. The chain carries TRBV7-9 and TRBJ1-5; 7 nucleotides align to TRBD1. CDR3 length equals 15 residues. The V gene end was trimmed by 5 bases and the J gene end by 0 bases; junction bases not matched to a gene: 4. Per germline, CDR1 SEHNR and CDR2 FQNEAQ (reference sequence). The CDR3: CASSRGTASNQPQHF. The CDR3, as DNA: TGTGCCAGCAGCCGAGGGACAGCTAGCAATCAGCCCCAGCATTTT.

The V gene is TRBV2, the J gene TRBJ1-5, with 8 bases that match TRBD1. Trimming took 5 bases from V and 6 from J; bases not matched to a gene: 6. The CDR3 is 14 amino acids. CDR1 is SNHLY, CDR2 FYNNEI, per germline. CDR3 nucleotide sequence: TGTGCCAGCAGTCTCAGGGGGCTTCGTCAGCCCCAGCATTTT. Protein: CASSLRGLRQPQHF.

The V and J genes are TRBV6-5 and TRBJ1-1, with D maybe TRBD1 (5 bases). There are 14 residues in the CDR3. V lost 2 bases to trimming and J lost 1 base, with 8 bases between them. From germline, CDR1 is MNHEY and CDR2 SVGAGI. For the CDR3, the DNA is TGTGCCAGCAGTTACCGGCAGGGGAACACTGAAGCTTTCTTT. This sequence encodes CASSYRQGNTEAFF.

The gene calls are TRBV28 and TRBJ2-3; 7 bases match TRBD1. The CDR3 runs 18 residues. Germline trimming cut 5 bases from V and 0 bases from J; bases unmatched to any gene: 14. CDR1 and CDR2 (germline): MDHEN, SYDVKM. The CDR3 coding sequence is TGTGCCAGCAGTCCCTTCACCCTTCGGACAGGTAGCACAGATACGCAGTATTTT. It yields the protein CASSPFTLRTGSTDTQYF.

This clone was observed once. The chain couples TRBV28 to TRBJ2-5; TRBD2 aligns across 16 bases. The CDR3 has 18 residues. Germline values: CDR1 MDHEN, CDR2 SYDVKM. V shed 3 bases and J 1 base; nucleotides not matched to a gene: 5. CDR3 sequence: CASSLGLAGGGIQETQYF. The CDR3 DNA sequence: TGTGCCAGCAGTTTGGGACTAGCGGGGGGGGGAATCCAAGAGACCCAGTACTTC.

The gene calls are TRBV2 and TRBJ2-3; D is ambiguous. V was pared by 11 bases and J by 1 base, with 10 bases between. The CDR3 runs 12 residues. Looked up from germline, CDR1 is SNHLY and CDR2 is FYNNEI. The CDR3 DNA sequence: TGTGCCCAGAGCCGGGGCACAGATACGCAGTATTTT. This codes for CAQSRGTDTQYF.

J is TRBJ1-5 and V is TRBV18; D is unclear. The CDR3 spans 15 residues. The V gene lost 3 bases and the J gene lost 9 bases, with 18 bases spanning the gap. Germline values: CDR1 KGHSH, CDR2 LQKENI. The DNA for the CDR3 is TGTGCCAGCTCACCCTCCCAAGGAGGGCAATGGCCCCAGCATTTT. This translates into CASSPSQGGQWPQHF.

This clone was seen just once. The chain links TRBV29-1 to TRBJ1-2; 10 nucleotides match TRBD1. The CDR3 extends over 15 amino acids. V was pared by 4 bases and J by 2 bases, with 7 bases of the junction left unmatched. The germline CDR1 and CDR2 sequences are SQVTM and ANQGSEA. For the CDR3, the DNA is TGCAGCGTTGCCCCGAGGGACAGGGGAAACTATGGCTACACCTTC. This codes for CSVAPRDRGNYGYTF.

This chain connects TRBV5-4 to TRBJ1-6; the match to TRBD1 covers 10 bases. The V gene's germline CDR1 is SGHNT and CDR2 YYREEE (reference sequence). This CDR3 comprises 15 residues. J was trimmed by 7 bases and V by 3 bases; bases with no gene match: 4. The chain's CDR3 is CASSSTGGGNSPLHF. CDR3 in DNA: TGTGCCAGCAGCTCGACAGGGGGCGGGAATTCACCCCTCCACTTT. The full variable domain, completed using reference TRBV5-4 and TRBJ1-6, is ETGVTQSPTHLIKTRGQQVTLRCSSQSGHNTVSWYQQALGQGPQFIFQYYREEENGRGNFPPRFSGLQFPNYSSELNVNALELDDSALYLCASSSTGGGNSPLHFGNGTRLTVT.

The chain is built from TRBV30 and TRBJ1-3, with TRBD1 as a possible D gene (5 bases). The CDR3 extends over 15 amino acids. V gave up 0 bases and J gave up 3 bases, with 12 bases separating them. Per germline, CDR1 GTSNPN and CDR2 SVGIG (reference sequence). The CDR3 bases are TGTGCCTGGAGTGTAACAGGCCTCTATGGAAACACCATATATTTT. This translates into CAWSVTGLYGNTIYF.

This chain links TRBV7-2 with TRBJ1-6; the match to TRBD1 covers 8 bases. The CDR3 extends over 17 amino acids. Germline V gene sequence: CDR1 SGHTA, CDR2 FQGNSA. V lost 2 bases, J lost 7 bases, and 10 bases stayed unmatched. In nucleotides, the CDR3 is TGTGCCAGCAGCTTAACCAAGGGACAGGTTAGGAATTCACCCCTCCACTTT. Amino acid sequence: CASSLTKGQVRNSPLHF.

The gene calls are TRBV10-3 and TRBJ2-7; D possibly corresponds to TRBD1 (5 bases). V lost 6 bases, J lost 2 bases, and 8 bases lay in between. In germline, CDR1 is ENHRY, CDR2 SYGVKD. The CDR3 length is 12 residues. This CDR3 is CAIRLDTYEQYF. CDR3 bases: TGTGCCATCAGATTGGACACCTACGAGCAGTACTTC.